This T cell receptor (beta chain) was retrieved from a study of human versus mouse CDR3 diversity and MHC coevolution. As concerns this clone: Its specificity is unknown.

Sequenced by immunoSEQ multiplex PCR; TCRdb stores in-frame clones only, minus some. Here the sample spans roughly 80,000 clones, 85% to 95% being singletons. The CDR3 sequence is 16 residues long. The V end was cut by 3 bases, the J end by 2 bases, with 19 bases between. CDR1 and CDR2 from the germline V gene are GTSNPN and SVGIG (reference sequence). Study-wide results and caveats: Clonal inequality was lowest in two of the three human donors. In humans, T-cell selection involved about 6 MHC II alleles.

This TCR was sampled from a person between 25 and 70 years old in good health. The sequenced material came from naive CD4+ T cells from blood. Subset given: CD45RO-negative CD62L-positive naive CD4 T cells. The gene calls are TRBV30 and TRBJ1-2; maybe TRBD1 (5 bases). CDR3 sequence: CAWRAPGTELNYGYTF. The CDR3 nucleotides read TGTGCCTGGAGGGCTCCAGGGACTGAATTAAACTATGGCTACACCTTC. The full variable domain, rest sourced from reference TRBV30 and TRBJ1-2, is SQTIHQWPATLVQPVGSPLSLECTVEGTSNPNLYWYRQAAGRGLQLLFYSVGIGQISSEVPQNLSASRPQDRQFILSSKKLLLSDSGFYLCAWRAPGTELNYGYTFGSGTRLTVV.